This entry lists 15 T cell receptor beta chains sequenced from one sample in a study of blood T cells in healthy people across ages. A second PCR of 7 to 11 cycles used a sample-barcoded 5' primer and a J-beta primer mix. TCRdb reanalysed the 5' RACE reads using MiXCR and keeps one entry per CDR3 protein. The sample has roughly 800,000 distinct CDR3 sequences, around 25% seen once. Another study also made use of these data, one on T cells of mothers and their children.

The sample was blood. These receptors all stem from a boy aged 5-17 years in good health.

This chain connects TRBV14 to TRBJ2-5, with 12 bases identical to TRBD2. V lost 4 bases to trimming and J lost 5 bases; unmatched junction nucleotides: 8. Germline CDR1 reads SGHDN; CDR2 reads FVKESK. The CDR3 totals 16 residues. CDR3 protein: CASSRLAGAVYETQYF. The CDR3 nucleotides are TGTGCCAGCAGCCGACTAGCGGGAGCTGTGTATGAGACCCAGTACTTC. The whole variable domain, filled in from reference TRBV14 and TRBJ2-5, reads EAGVTQFPSHSVIEKGQTVTLRCDPISGHDNLYWYRRVMGKEIKFLLHFVKESKQDESGMPNNRFLAERTGGTYSTLKVQPAELEDSGVYFCASSRLAGAVYETQYFGPGTRLLVL.

The CDR3 reads CASSQGTGEANIQYF. The CDR3, as DNA: TGCGCCAGCAGCCAAGGGACAGGGGAGGCAAACATTCAGTACTTC. The chain uses TRBV4-3 and TRBJ2-4, with 9 bases lining up with TRBD1. V trimming: 1 base; J trimming: 6 bases; junction bases outside the gene matches: 4. CDR3 length equals 15 residues. Germline V lookup: CDR1 LGHNA, CDR2 YSLEER.

This clonotype was detected only a few times. This rearrangement joins TRBV9 to TRBJ2-1, with TRBD2 matching 8 bases. The germline V gene encodes CDR1 SGDLS and CDR2 YYNGEE. The CDR3 is made up of 16 amino acids. With V trimmed by 4 bases and J by 0 bases, 6 bases remained unmatched. The CDR3 DNA reads as TGTGCCAGCAGCCCCCCCGCGGGGGGCTCCTACAATGAGCAGTTCTTC. Protein product: CASSPPAGGSYNEQFF. Drawing the rest from reference TRBV9 and TRBJ2-1, the complete variable domain is DSGVTQTPKHLITATGQRVTLRCSPRSGDLSVYWYQQSLDQGLQFLIQYYNGEERAKGNILERFSAQQFPDLHSELNLSSLELGDSALYFCASSPPAGGSYNEQFFGPGTRLTVL.

This clonotype came up a few times. V gene TRBV7-9 combines with J gene TRBJ1-2, with D possibly TRBD1 on 6 matching bases. V was pared by 6 bases and J by 0 bases, with 14 bases between. The CDR3 has 15 residues. Germline V gene data show CDR1 as SEHNR and CDR2 as FQNEAQ (reference sequence). CDR3 region: CASSSEGGPNYGYTF. DNA of the CDR3: TGTGCCAGCAGTTCAGAGGGGGGGCCTAACTATGGCTACACCTTC.

The V and J genes are TRBV6-2 or TRBV6-3 and TRBJ2-7; tentative D call: TRBD2 (5 bases). The CDR3 totals 14 residues. The V gene lost 7 bases and the J gene lost 4 bases, with 17 bases spanning the gap. The germline V gene has CDR1 MNHEY and CDR2 SVGEGT. The CDR3 DNA reads as TGTGCCAGCACGACTACCCCTCGGCGATACGAGCAGTACTTC. Protein sequence: CASTTTPRRYEQYF.

This clonotype turned up a few times. The chain combines TRBV20-1 with TRBJ2-5; D uncertain. Per germline, CDR1 DFQATT and CDR2 SNEGSKA (reference sequence). The CDR3 contains 12 residues. Trimming took off 2 bases at V and 5 bases at J, with 9 bases between the two ends. DNA of the CDR3: TGCAGTGCTAGAATGGGGTGGGAGACCCAGTACTTC. Its translation: CSARMGWETQYF.

This chain uses TRBV20-1 with TRBJ1-2, with D possibly being TRBD1 (5 bases). Trimming removed 2 bases from V and 4 bases from J, with 14 bases in between. Germline values: CDR1 DFQATT, CDR2 SNEGSKA (reference sequence). The CDR3 sequence is 14 residues long. CDR3 bases: TGCAGTGCTAGACCCACCCAGGGCACCTATGGCTACACCTTC. Protein: CSARPTQGTYGYTF.

The V and J genes are TRBV28 and TRBJ1-5; a possible D gene is TRBD1 (5 bases). Per the germline V gene, CDR1 is MDHEN and CDR2 is SYDVKM. Trimming pared 2 bases from V and 2 bases from J, leaving 13 bases between. This CDR3 comprises 16 residues. CDR3 DNA sequence: TGTGCCAGCAGTTTAGGAAGGGGTCAGCGCAATCAGCCCCAGCATTTT. Translation: CASSLGRGQRNQPQHF.

V is TRBV29-1 and J is TRBJ2-4; a weak D match, TRBD1 (6 bases). Germline CDR1 reads SQVTM; CDR2 reads ANQGSEA. The CDR3 sequence is 13 residues long. V lost 8 bases, J lost 7 bases, and 18 bases lay in between. The CDR3: CSFSQGIGNIQYF. The CDR3 DNA follows: TGCAGCTTTTCACAGGGAATAGGGAACATTCAGTACTTC.

This clonotype was counted between two and nine times. The chain employs TRBV6-5 and TRBJ2-7; D not certain. The CDR3 contains 14 residues. V shed 3 bases and J shed 0 bases, with 9 bases lying between them. Germline CDR1 is MNHEY and CDR2 is SVGAGI. The CDR3 sequence is CASSYQASSYEQYF. In DNA, the CDR3 is TGTGCCAGCAGTTATCAGGCGAGCTCCTACGAGCAGTACTTC.

CDR3 bases: TGTGCCAGCAGCCATGGGACAGGGGGTAGCAATCAGCCCCAGCATTTT. Translating gives CASSHGTGGSNQPQHF. The chain uses TRBV5-6 and TRBJ1-5; TRBD1 matches 11 bases. The CDR3 is 16 residues long. J was trimmed by 0 bases and V by 4 bases; bases with no gene match: 3. Germline V CDR1 and CDR2: SGHDT, YYEEEE.

This clonotype was seen more than once but under ten times. V usage is TRBV20-1 and J usage is TRBJ2-3; 10 bases are a match to TRBD2. Trimming at V came to 5 bases and at J to 10 bases, leaving 12 bases not matched to a gene. Germline loops: CDR1 DFQATT, CDR2 SNEGSKA (reference sequence). This CDR3 region has 14 residues. The CDR3 here is CSAGSPSGSAAQYF. The CDR3, as DNA: TGCAGTGCTGGTTCCCCTAGCGGGAGCGCCGCGCAGTATTTT.

This CDR3 is CASSPPAFTGELFF. Written as DNA, the CDR3 is TGTGCCAGCTCACCACCGGCGTTCACCGGGGAGCTGTTTTTT. The J gene is TRBJ2-2, the V gene TRBV18; no firm D call. Between the trimmed V and J ends, which lost 0 bases and 4 bases, there was a span of 6 bases. There are 14 residues in the CDR3. Germline lookup yields CDR1 KGHSH and CDR2 LQKENI. Looking up the rest from reference TRBV18 and TRBJ2-2 gives the full variable domain: NAGVMQNPRHLVRRRGQEARLRCSPMKGHSHVYWYRQLPEEGLKFMVYLQKENIIDESGMPKERFSAEFPKEGPSILRIQQVVRGDSAAYFCASSPPAFTGELFFGEGSRLTVL.

This clonotype occurred once. The CDR3 nucleotides are TGCGCCAGCACCGCCCCCGACAGGCTTGATGCTGAAGCTTTCTTT. Translating it yields CASTAPDRLDAEAFF. The J gene is TRBJ1-1, the V gene TRBV10-2, with D perhaps TRBD1 (6 bases). CDR1 is WSHSY and CDR2 is SAAADI in the germline V gene. V was clipped by 7 bases and J by 6 bases, with 21 bases between them. CDR3 length: 15 residues.

This chain connects TRBV7-2 to TRBJ2-1; perhaps TRBD1 as D (5 bases). The V end was cut by 11 bases, the J end by 0 bases, with 17 bases between. The CDR3 runs to 15 residues. The germline CDR1 and CDR2 sequences are SGHTA and FQGNSA. The CDR3 nucleotides read TGTGCCGCGCGACAGACAGTAAGCTCCTACAATGAGCAGTTCTTC. Encoded protein: CAARQTVSSYNEQFF.